This paragraph covers one TCR beta chain sequence. Its antigen is unidentified. An end of the junction does not agree with germline; a read error may underlie this. The data were taken from a study of CD8 T cells in Susac syndrome. Whole-study findings and limits: The number of individuals included in the study's TCR sequencing and HLA analysis was acknowledged as relatively small.

Reverse transcription of about 0.5 to 1 ug RNA used random hexamers. With immunoSEQ multiplex PCR, TCR beta CDR3 was amplified across 54 Vbeta and 13 Jbeta. From the immunoSEQ multiplex PCR reads, TCRdb called clonotypes with MiXCR, one entry per CDR3 protein. The profile covers 300,000 to 350,000 distinct CDR3 sequences, with roughly 94% appearing a single time and roughly 0.059% taken by the ten largest. From blood CD8+ and CD4+ T cells, the TCR beta chain was sequenced. The CDR3 covers 13 residues. Germline V gene sequence: CDR1 MNHNS, CDR2 SASEGT. The receptor comes from a human donor with multiple sclerosis. The rearrangement uses TRBV6-1 and TRBJ1-1; a weak D match, TRBD1 (5 bases). What was sequenced was CD4+ T cells from PBMCs. CDR3 sequence (DNA): TGTGCCACCAGTGGGACCATGAACACTGAAGCTTTCTTT. It codes for CATSGTMNTEAFF.